The 20 T cell receptor beta chains given below trace back to one sample, sequenced in a study of blood T cell repertoires in COVID-19. TCRdb keeps only in-frame clones here, not all; method: immunoSEQ multiplex PCR. Here the sample spans around 190,000 clones, approximately 84% being singletons. Sequenced input: PBMCs or T cells enriched from blood (not recorded which). These receptors all stem from a woman in her twenties or thirties who had recovered from COVID-19.

The genes are TRBV2 and TRBJ2-7; D unclear. This CDR3 contains 11 residues. The germline V gene has CDR1 SNHLY and CDR2 FYNNEI. V lost 8 bases and J lost 4, with 9 bases in between. The CDR3 region is CASGPAYEQYF. CDR3 in DNA: TGTGCCAGCGGGCCAGCTTACGAGCAGTACTTC. The variable domain in full, with the rest retrieved from reference TRBV2 and TRBJ2-7, is EPEVTQTPSHQVTQMGQEVILRCVPISNHLYFYWYRQILGQKVEFLVSFYNNEISEKSEIFDDQFSVERPDGSNFTLKIRSTKLEDSAMYFCASGPAYEQYFGPGTRLTVT.

The gene calls are TRBV19 and TRBJ1-1; TRBD1 matches 9 bases. Germline V gives CDR1 LNHDA, CDR2 SQIVND (reference sequence). With 3 bases clipped from V and 0 bases from J, the junction kept 8 bases outside the gene matches. The CDR3 spans 17 residues. CDR3 loop: CASSMGPGQGMNTEAFF. The CDR3, as DNA: TGTGCCAGTAGTATGGGTCCGGGACAGGGCATGAACACTGAAGCTTTCTTT.

This clone occurred once. The chain employs TRBV5-5 and TRBJ2-7; D call uncertain. The length of the CDR3 is 15 residues. V was clipped by 3 bases and J by 3 bases, with 16 bases between them. Germline V gene lookup returns CDR1 SGHKS and CDR2 YYEKEE (reference sequence). The CDR3 DNA reads TGTGCCAGCAGCTATTCGCAGTTAGCTATCTACGAGCAGTACGTC. This translates into CASSYSQLAIYEQYV.

This chain links TRBV3-1 (or the pseudogene TRBV3-2) with TRBJ1-6, with D unresolved. The CDR3 totals 16 residues. Trimming removed 0 bases at V and 4 bases at J, with 10 bases between. Looked up from germline, CDR1 is LGHDT and CDR2 is YNNKEL (reference sequence). CDR3 protein: CASSQEGRSYNSPLHF. CDR3 DNA sequence: TGTGCCAGCAGCCAAGAAGGGAGATCTTATAATTCACCCCTCCACTTT.

The chain uses TRBV19 and TRBJ2-1; D is perhaps TRBD1 (5 bases). The CDR3 is 13 amino acids. The germline gives CDR1 LNHDA, CDR2 SQIVND (reference sequence). The germline V and J ends were trimmed by 7 bases and 7 bases, with 14 bases remaining between them. CDR3 in DNA: TGTGCCAGTACCGTTTCGAAGGGGAATGAGCAGTTCTTC. Translated: CASTVSKGNEQFF.

The chain employs TRBV2 and TRBJ1-1; maybe TRBD1 (5 bases). Germline V gene sequence: CDR1 SNHLY, CDR2 FYNNEI. This CDR3 is 14 amino acids long. V shed 6 bases and J shed 6 bases, with 17 bases lying between them. As DNA, the CDR3 is TGTGCCAGCAGCGACCTGACAGTTGGCGCTGAAGCTTTCTTT. As protein: CASSDLTVGAEAFF.

The chain joins TRBV6-4 to TRBJ1-5, with D hard to call. This CDR3 has 15 amino acids. Trimming removed 4 bases from V and 0 bases from J, with 10 bases in between. Germline V gene sequence: CDR1 MRHNA, CDR2 SNTAGT. The CDR3 DNA is TGTGCCAGCAGTGCCGACTACAATAGCAATCAGCCCCAGCATTTT. This encodes CASSADYNSNQPQHF.

The chain carries TRBV2 and TRBJ2-1; TRBD2 matches at 10 bases. J lost 0 bases, V lost 5 bases, and 4 bases had no gene match. Germline CDR1 and CDR2: SNHLY and FYNNEI. The CDR3 is 16 residues long. CDR3 nucleotide sequence: TGTGCCAGCAGTACCCCTAGCGGGGGCTCCTACAATGAGCAGTTCTTC. This encodes CASSTPSGGSYNEQFF.

The rearrangement joins TRBV25-1 to TRBJ1-2; 7 nucleotides agree with TRBD1. CDR3 length: 15 residues. In germline, CDR1 is MGHDK, CDR2 SYGVNS. V trimming: 7 bases; J trimming: 5 bases; junction bases outside the gene matches: 13. The CDR3 protein is CASMRARGLGYGYTF. Written as DNA, the CDR3 is TGTGCCAGCATGAGAGCCAGGGGGTTGGGGTATGGCTACACCTTC.

This sequence joins TRBV19 and TRBJ1-6; the D gene is possibly TRBD1 (5 bases). V lost 8 bases, J lost 8 bases, and 10 bases lay in between. The CDR3 runs to 12 residues. Per germline, CDR1 LNHDA and CDR2 SQIVND (reference sequence). CDR3 bases: TGTGCCAGTTCCTCGGGGGATTCACCCCTCCACTTT. Amino acids: CASSSGDSPLHF.

This clone was detected only once. J is TRBJ2-2 and V is TRBV18; D call uncertain. The CDR3 is made up of 19 amino acids. CDR1 and CDR2 (germline): KGHSH, LQKENI. Trimming pared 3 bases from V and 1 base from J, leaving 21 bases between. For the CDR3, the DNA is TGTGCCAGCTCACCTTTATGGGCAGATGCGCCCCAGAACACCGGGGAGCTGTTTTTT. This translates into CASSPLWADAPQNTGELFF.

This clone was picked up a small number of times. The J gene is TRBJ1-1, the V gene TRBV5-1, with a tentative D call TRBD1 (5 bases). The CDR3 covers 14 residues. CDR1 is SGHRS and CDR2 is YFSETQ in the germline V gene. V was trimmed by 4 bases and J by 1 base, leaving 11 bases between them. The CDR3: CASSQTTGNTEAFF. DNA of the CDR3: TGCGCCAGCAGCCAAACAACAGGGAACACTGAAGCTTTCTTT.

V is TRBV19 and J is TRBJ1-1; D call uncertain. CDR1 and CDR2 (germline): LNHDA, SQIVND (reference sequence). CDR3 length: 12 residues. Trimming took off 5 bases at V and 2 bases at J, with 6 bases between the two ends. DNA for the CDR3: TGTGCCAGTAGTCGGACTAACACTGAAGCTTTCTTT. Translation: CASSRTNTEAFF.

V and J are TRBV6-1 and TRBJ2-7; maybe TRBD2 (6 bases). The V end was cut by 3 bases, the J end by 2 bases, with 8 bases between. Germline V gene sequence: CDR1 MNHNS, CDR2 SASEGT. This CDR3 is 13 amino acids long. The CDR3 sequence: CASSEGGPYEQYV. CDR3 sequence (DNA): TGTGCCAGCAGTGAGGGAGGTCCCTACGAGCAGTACGTC.

The CDR3 region has the DNA TGTGCCAGCAGCGGCCAGACAGGTTTGAACCCTAACTATGGCTACACCTTC. Translation: CASSGQTGLNPNYGYTF. The rearrangement joins TRBV2 to TRBJ1-2; possibly TRBD1 for D (6 bases). The CDR3 consists of 17 residues. CDR1 and CDR2 from the germline V gene are SNHLY and FYNNEI. V lost 6 bases and J lost 0, with 20 bases in between.

V and J are TRBV2 and TRBJ2-7; 7 bases are a match to TRBD2. The CDR3 consists of 16 residues. Germline assignment: CDR1 SNHLY and CDR2 FYNNEI. With 3 bases clipped from V and 4 bases from J, the junction kept 12 bases outside the gene matches. The CDR3 sequence: CASSDPPGGRGYEQYF. In DNA form, the CDR3 reads TGTGCCAGCAGTGACCCCCCCGGCGGGAGAGGGTACGAGCAGTACTTC. The whole variable domain, filled in from reference TRBV2 and TRBJ2-7, reads EPEVTQTPSHQVTQMGQEVILRCVPISNHLYFYWYRQILGQKVEFLVSFYNNEISEKSEIFDDQFSVERPDGSNFTLKIRSTKLEDSAMYFCASSDPPGGRGYEQYFGPGTRLTVT.

V usage is TRBV18 and J usage is TRBJ2-6, with D perhaps TRBD2 (6 bases). Trimming took off 4 bases at V and 0 bases at J, with 22 bases between the two ends. CDR1 is KGHSH, CDR2 LQKENI, per germline. The CDR3 extends over 20 amino acids. CDR3 in DNA: TGTGCCAGCTCACGCTCCGCTGTCGGCGGGACTTCCTCTGGGGCCAACGTCCTGACTTTC. This encodes CASSRSAVGGTSSGANVLTF. Looking up the rest from reference TRBV18 and TRBJ2-6 gives the full variable domain: NAGVMQNPRHLVRRRGQEARLRCSPMKGHSHVYWYRQLPEEGLKFMVYLQKENIIDESGMPKERFSAEFPKEGPSILRIQQVVRGDSAAYFCASSRSAVGGTSSGANVLTFGAGSRLTVL.

This sequence joins TRBV6-6 and TRBJ1-6, with TRBD1 matching 7 bases. Germline V CDR1 and CDR2: MNHNY, SVGAGI (reference sequence). Trimming at V came to 6 bases and at J to 10 bases, leaving 9 bases not matched to a gene. The CDR3 extends over 14 amino acids. The CDR3 is CASSRQGAGSPLHF. The CDR3 DNA is TGTGCCAGCAGCCGACAGGGTGCAGGATCACCCCTCCACTTT.

CDR3 sequence: CASSPGAGVTDTQYF. The DNA for the CDR3 is TGTGCCAGCTCACCCGGAGCGGGGGTCACAGATACGCAGTATTTT. The chain is built from TRBV18 and TRBJ2-3; 8 nucleotides line up with TRBD2. Germline V gene data show CDR1 as KGHSH and CDR2 as LQKENI. V was pared by 3 bases and J by 2 bases, with 4 bases of the junction left unmatched. The CDR3 contains 15 residues.

This clone occurred once. The chain joins TRBV2 to TRBJ1-5; 9 bases match TRBD1. This CDR3 has 14 amino acids. Germline V gene data show CDR1 as SNHLY and CDR2 as FYNNEI. V shed 5 bases and J 7 bases; nucleotides not matched to a gene: 6. CDR3: CASSKQGAGQPQHF. CDR3 in DNA: TGTGCCAGCAGTAAACAGGGGGCAGGGCAGCCCCAGCATTTT.